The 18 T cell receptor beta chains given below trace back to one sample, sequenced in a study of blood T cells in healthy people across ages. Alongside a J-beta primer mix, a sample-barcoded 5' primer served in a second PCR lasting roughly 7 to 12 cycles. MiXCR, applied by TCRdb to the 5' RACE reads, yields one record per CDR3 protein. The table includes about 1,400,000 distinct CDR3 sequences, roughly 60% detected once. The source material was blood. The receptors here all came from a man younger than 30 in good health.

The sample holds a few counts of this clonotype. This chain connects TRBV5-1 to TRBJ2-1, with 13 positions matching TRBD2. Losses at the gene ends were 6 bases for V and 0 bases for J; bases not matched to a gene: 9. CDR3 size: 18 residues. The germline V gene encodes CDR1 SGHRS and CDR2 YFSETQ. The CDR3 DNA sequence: TGCGCCAGCAAGAAAACTAGCGGGAGGGCCAGCTCCTACAATGAGCAGTTCTTC. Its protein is CASKKTSGRASSYNEQFF.

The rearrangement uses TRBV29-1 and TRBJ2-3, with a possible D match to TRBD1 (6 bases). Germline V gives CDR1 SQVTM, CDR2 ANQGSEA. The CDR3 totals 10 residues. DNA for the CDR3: TGCGGATCAGGGGACGAACAGGTGTATTTT. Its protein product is CGSGDEQVYF.

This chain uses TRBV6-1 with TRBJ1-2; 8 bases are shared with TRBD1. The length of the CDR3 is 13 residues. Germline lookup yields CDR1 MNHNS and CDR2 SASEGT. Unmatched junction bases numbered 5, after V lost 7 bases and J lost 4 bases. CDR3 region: CASTTGGGYGYTF. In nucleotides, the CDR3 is TGTGCCAGCACTACAGGGGGTGGCTATGGCTACACCTTC.

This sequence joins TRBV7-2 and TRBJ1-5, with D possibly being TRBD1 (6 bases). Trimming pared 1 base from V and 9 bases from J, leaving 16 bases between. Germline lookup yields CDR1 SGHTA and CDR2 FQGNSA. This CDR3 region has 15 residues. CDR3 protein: CASSLGPDSIGPQHF. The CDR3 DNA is TGTGCCAGCAGCTTAGGCCCGGACAGTATTGGGCCCCAGCATTTT.

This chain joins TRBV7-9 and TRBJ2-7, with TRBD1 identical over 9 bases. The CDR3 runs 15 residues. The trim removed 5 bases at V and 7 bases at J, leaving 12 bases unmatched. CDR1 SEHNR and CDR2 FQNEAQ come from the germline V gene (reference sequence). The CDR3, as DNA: TGTGCCAGCAGCCACGACAGGGGGTCTACTAATGAGCAGTACTTC. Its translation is CASSHDRGSTNEQYF.

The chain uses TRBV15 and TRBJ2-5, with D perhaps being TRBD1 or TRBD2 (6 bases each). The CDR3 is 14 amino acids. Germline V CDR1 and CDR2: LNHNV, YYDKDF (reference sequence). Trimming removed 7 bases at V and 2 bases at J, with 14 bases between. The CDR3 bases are TGTGCCACCACGCTGGGGGGCTATCAAGAGACCCAGTACTTC. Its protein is CATTLGGYQETQYF.

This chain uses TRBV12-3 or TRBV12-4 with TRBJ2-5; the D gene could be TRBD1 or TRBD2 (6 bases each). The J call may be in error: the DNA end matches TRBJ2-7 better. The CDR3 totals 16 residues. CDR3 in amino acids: CASSDHSWGAPIEQYF. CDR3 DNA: TGTGCCAGCAGCGACCACAGTTGGGGGGCTCCTATCGAGCAGTACTTC.

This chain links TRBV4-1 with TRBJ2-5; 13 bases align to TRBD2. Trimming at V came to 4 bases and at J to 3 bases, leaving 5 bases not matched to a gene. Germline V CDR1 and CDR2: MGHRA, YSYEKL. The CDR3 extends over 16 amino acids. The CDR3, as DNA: TGCGCCAGCAGCCCCGGACTAGCGGGGGAGAAAGAGACCCAGTACTTC. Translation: CASSPGLAGEKETQYF.

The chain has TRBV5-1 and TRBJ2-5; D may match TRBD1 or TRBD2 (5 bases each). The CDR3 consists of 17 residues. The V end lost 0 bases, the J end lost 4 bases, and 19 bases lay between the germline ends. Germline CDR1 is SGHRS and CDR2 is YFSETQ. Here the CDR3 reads CASSLGGKRRFGETQYF. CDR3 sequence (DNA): TGCGCCAGCAGCTTGGGGGGGAAACGTCGATTTGGAGAGACCCAGTACTTC.

The CDR3 bases are TGTGCCACCAGCAGAGACCTTGGACAGAACTACAATGAGCAGTTCTTC. Its translation is CATSRDLGQNYNEQFF. This rearrangement joins TRBV15 to TRBJ2-1; maybe TRBD1 (6 bases). CDR3 length equals 16 residues. V lost 0 bases, J lost 3 bases, and 12 bases lay in between. Germline lookup yields CDR1 LNHNV and CDR2 YYDKDF (reference sequence).

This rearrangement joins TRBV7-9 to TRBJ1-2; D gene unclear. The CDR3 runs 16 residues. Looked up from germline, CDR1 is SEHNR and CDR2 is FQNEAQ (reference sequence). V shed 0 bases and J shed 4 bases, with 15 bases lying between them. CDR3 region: CASSLARAGAIYGYTF. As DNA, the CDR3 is TGTGCCAGCAGCTTAGCTCGGGCAGGAGCCATCTATGGCTACACCTTC.

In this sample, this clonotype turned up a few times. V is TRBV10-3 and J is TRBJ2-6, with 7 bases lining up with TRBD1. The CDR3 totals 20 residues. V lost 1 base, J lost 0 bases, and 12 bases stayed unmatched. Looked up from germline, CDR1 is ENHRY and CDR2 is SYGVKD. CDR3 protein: CAISEWTTGTDFSGANVLTF. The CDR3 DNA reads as TGTGCCATCAGTGAGTGGACAACCGGGACAGACTTCTCTGGGGCCAACGTCCTGACTTTC.

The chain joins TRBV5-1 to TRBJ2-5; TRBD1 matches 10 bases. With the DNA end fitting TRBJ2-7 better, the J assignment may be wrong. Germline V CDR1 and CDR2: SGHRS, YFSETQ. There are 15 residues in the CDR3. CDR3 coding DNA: TGCGCCAGCGCGCCCCACGGGACAGGGGAGTCCGAGCAGTACTTC. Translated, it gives CASAPHGTGESEQYF.

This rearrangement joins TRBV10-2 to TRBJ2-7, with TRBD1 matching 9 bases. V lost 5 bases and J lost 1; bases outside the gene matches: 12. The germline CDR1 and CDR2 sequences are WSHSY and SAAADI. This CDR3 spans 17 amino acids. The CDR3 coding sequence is TGCGCCAGCAGTCGGATAGAAGACAGGGGGGAATCCTACGAGCAGTACTTC. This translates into CASSRIEDRGESYEQYF.

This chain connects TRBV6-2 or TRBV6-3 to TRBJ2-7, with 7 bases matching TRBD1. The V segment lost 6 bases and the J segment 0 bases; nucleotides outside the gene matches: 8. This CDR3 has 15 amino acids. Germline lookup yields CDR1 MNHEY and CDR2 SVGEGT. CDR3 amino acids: CASSPVPGGSYEQYF. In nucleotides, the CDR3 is TGTGCCAGCAGCCCTGTGCCAGGGGGCTCCTACGAGCAGTACTTC.

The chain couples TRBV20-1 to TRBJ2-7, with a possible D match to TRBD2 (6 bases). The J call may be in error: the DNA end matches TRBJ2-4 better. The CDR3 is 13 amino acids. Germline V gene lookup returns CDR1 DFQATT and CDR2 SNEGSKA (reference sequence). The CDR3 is CSARVGGKNIQYF. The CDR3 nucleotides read TGCAGTGCTAGAGTGGGGGGCAAAAACATTCAGTACTTC.

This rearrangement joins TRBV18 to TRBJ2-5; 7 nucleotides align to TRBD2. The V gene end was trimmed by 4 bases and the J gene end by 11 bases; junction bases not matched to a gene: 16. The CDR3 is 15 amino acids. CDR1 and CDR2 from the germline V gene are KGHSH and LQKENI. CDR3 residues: CASSRPPGGIDEQYF. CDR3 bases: TGTGCCAGCTCACGACCGCCGGGAGGTATAGATGAGCAGTACTTC. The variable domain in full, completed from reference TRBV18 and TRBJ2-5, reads NAGVMQNPRHLVRRRGQEARLRCSPMKGHSHVYWYRQLPEEGLKFMVYLQKENIIDESGMPKERFSAEFPKEGPSILRIQQVVRGDSAAYFCASSRPPGGIDEQYFGPGTRLLVL.

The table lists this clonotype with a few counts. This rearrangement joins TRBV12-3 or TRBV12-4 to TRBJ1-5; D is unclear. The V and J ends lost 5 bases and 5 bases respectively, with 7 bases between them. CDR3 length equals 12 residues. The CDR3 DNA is TGTGCCAGCAGTCCGGGTTATCAGCCCCAGCATTTT. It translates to CASSPGYQPQHF.